This TCR beta chain was captured by sequencing in a study of Ad26.COV2.S vaccination and SARS-CoV-2 variants (dated by TCRdb to the early 2020s). Context from the whole study: Donors in the vaccine arm were drawn from COV1001, a phase I-IIa trial of Ad26.COV2.S in healthy adults that was multicentre, randomized, double-blind and placebo-controlled. Ad26.COV2.S was given intramuscularly at 5x10^10 or 1x10^11 viral particles, as a single shot or as two shots 56 days apart. TCRbeta repertoire sequencing served as the tool for gauging how specific and how broad the SARS-CoV-2-reactive T cell receptors were following Ad26.COV2.S vaccination. The TCR-sequenced set comprised approximately 32 samples: roughly 19 Ad26.COV2.S vaccine recipients, 5 placebo recipients and 8 SARS-CoV-2 convalescent individuals. Participants in the trial were split at random into five groups of five each, receiving low-dose or high-dose Ad26.COV2.S once or twice, or else placebo on both occasions. Investigators remained blinded to trial group allocation during experiments and outcome assessment. Results and caveats for the whole study, not just this receptor: Substantial breadth of spike-specific CD8+ and CD4+ T cell responses was reported after vaccination. The authors noted that total T cell responses may have been underestimated by the TCR breadth and depth analyses. Vaccine and placebo recipients had comparable non-spike TCR breadth, which fits with the vaccine containing only spike. Higher spike-specific TCR breadth was observed in Ad26.COV2.S recipients than in placebo recipients (P = 0.0014). Comparing responses between vaccine doses or regimens was not something the study was powered to do.

A note on this clone: Its antigen specificity is not known. Nothing much larger sits one base from this clone, and base qualities are not available.

According to the germline V gene, CDR1 reads SNHLY and CDR2 reads FYNNEI. The CDR3 starts with the cysteine, ends with the phenylalanine, and has 12 residues. Only CDR3 DNA remains: 36 bases, in frame from the first base. From V the trimming removes 7 bases and from J it removes 6 bases, while the gene matches leave 2 bases of the junction unaccounted for. Explained via the paper, the treatment or condition label denotes: approximately 18 received Ad26.COV2.S at low or high dose, single or two shots; several received placebo; per-sample allocation not given. For vaccine and placebo recipients, repertoires were sequenced using samples collected on day 63 after the first injection. In Cohort 1b, about 25 adults aged 18-55 years were enrolled at a single site in Boston, USA, between 29 July and 7 August 2020. Ad26.COV2.S was a replication-incompetent adenovirus type 26 vector that expressed a prefusion-stabilized SARS-CoV-2 spike protein derived from the original Wuhan strain.

The immunoSEQ Assay was used to sequence TCRbeta CDR3 regions. After extraction, genomic DNA underwent amplification by bias-controlled multiplex PCR, followed by high-throughput sequencing. On the authors' methods: To quantify the absolute abundance of every unique TCRbeta CDR3 region, sequences were collapsed and filtered. Usable DNA was measured by amplifying reference genes present in all nucleated cells, and TCRbeta template counts were normalized to that usable DNA to estimate T cell fraction. Repertoire TCRs were annotated as SARS-CoV-2-specific by exact matching of V gene, CDR3 amino acid sequence and J gene to a known reactive TCR set. The reference SARS-CoV-2 TCR set was derived from MIRA and filtered for enrichment in COVID-19-positive ImmuneCODE repertoires, a step that removed public or cross-reactive TCRs. Drawing on the MIRA antigens, annotated TCRs were analysed further at the level of specific ORF or position within ORF. Breadth was defined as the number of annotated unique rearrangements divided by the total number of unique productive rearrangements, and depth was defined as the summed frequency of the annotated unique rearrangements. Group comparisons of TCR breadth used two-sided Wilcoxon rank-sum tests. TCRdb took this table from immuneACCESS and kept in-frame rearrangements with V and J called. Such tables lack part of the clones; where checked against another copy, unresolved V genes explain under half of the gap, and the rest is unexplained. That table is the source of V, J and clone size, and D and trimming were worked out from the DNA. The sample yields around 270,000 clones; roughly 85% were counted once. The ten largest make up about 2.7% of the sample.

The TCR sequence derives from a person between 18 and 65 years old who received the Ad26.COV2.S COVID-19 vaccine or a placebo. The specimen was peripheral blood, collected in a trial of Ad26.COV2.S vaccine versus placebo. The receptor chain draws on TRBV2 and TRBJ2-1, with 8 bases matching TRBD1. The DNA reads TGTGCCAGCATAGGACAGGGCAATGAGCAGTTCTTC. It codes for CASIGQGNEQFF.